Presented here are 2 T cell receptor beta chains from one specimen sequenced in a study of blood T cell repertoires in COVID-19. Some clones are missing from TCRdb's copy, which holds only in-frame ones; the method was immunoSEQ multiplex PCR. The table lists approximately 220,000 clones, around 90% of them singletons. The sequenced sample was PBMCs or T cells enriched from blood (not recorded which). These TCRs come from a woman in her twenties or thirties with acute COVID-19.

This clone has just one count. The rearrangement links TRBV3-1 (or the pseudogene TRBV3-2) to TRBJ2-7; 7 bases fit TRBD2. CDR1 and CDR2 (germline): LGHDT, YNNKEL (reference sequence). With V trimmed by 5 bases and J by 6 bases, 13 bases remained unmatched. This CDR3 region has 15 residues. CDR3 in DNA: TGTGCCAGCAGCTACGCCGGGACCTCGGGGGGCGAGCAGTACTTC. Amino acids: CASSYAGTSGGEQYF.

The chain recombines TRBV30 with TRBJ1-1, with D maybe TRBD1 (6 bases). Looked up from germline, CDR1 is GTSNPN and CDR2 is SVGIG (reference sequence). This CDR3 spans 13 amino acids. V was trimmed by 2 bases and J by 3 bases, leaving 10 bases between them. This CDR3 is CAWSTGGHTEAFF. CDR3 nucleotide sequence: TGTGCCTGGAGTACGGGGGGGCACACTGAAGCTTTCTTT.